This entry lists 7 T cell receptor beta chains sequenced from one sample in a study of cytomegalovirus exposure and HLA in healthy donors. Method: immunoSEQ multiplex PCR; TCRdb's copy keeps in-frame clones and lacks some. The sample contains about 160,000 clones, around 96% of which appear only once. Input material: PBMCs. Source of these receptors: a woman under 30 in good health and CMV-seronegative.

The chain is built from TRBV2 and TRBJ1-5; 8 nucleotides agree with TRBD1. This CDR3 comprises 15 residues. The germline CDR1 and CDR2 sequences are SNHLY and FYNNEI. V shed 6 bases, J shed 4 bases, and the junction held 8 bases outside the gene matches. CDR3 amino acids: CASSGRQGRNQPQHF. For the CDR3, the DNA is TGTGCCAGCAGCGGCCGACAGGGGAGGAATCAGCCCCAGCATTTT.

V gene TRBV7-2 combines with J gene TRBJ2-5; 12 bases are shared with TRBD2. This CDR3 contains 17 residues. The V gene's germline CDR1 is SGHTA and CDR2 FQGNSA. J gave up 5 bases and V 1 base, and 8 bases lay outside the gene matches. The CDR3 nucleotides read TGTGCCAGCAGCTTAGTGGCTAGCGGGGGGGCCGGGGAGACCCAGTACTTC. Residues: CASSLVASGGAGETQYF.

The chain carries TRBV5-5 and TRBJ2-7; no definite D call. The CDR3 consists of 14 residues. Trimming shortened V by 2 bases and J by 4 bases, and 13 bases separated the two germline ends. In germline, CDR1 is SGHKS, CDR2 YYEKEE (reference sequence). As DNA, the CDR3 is TGTGCCAGCAGCTTTGGGCAGGTTATTTACGAGCAGTACTTC. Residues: CASSFGQVIYEQYF.

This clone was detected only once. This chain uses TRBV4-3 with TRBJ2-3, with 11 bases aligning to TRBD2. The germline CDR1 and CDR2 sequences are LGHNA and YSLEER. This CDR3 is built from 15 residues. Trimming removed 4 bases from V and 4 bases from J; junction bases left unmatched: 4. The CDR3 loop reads CASSLLSGGADTQYF. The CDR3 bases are TGCGCCAGCAGCCTTCTTAGCGGGGGGGCAGATACGCAGTATTTT.

The CDR3 coding sequence is TGTGCCAGCAGCCCCGGACAGAAGGCAACTAATGAAAAACTGTTTTTT. Amino acid sequence: CASSPGQKATNEKLFF. The V call is TRBV11-2, the J call TRBJ1-4, with D maybe TRBD1 (6 bases). The CDR3 spans 16 residues. Trimming left V 5 bases short and J 0 bases short, with 13 bases between. Germline CDR1 SGHAT, CDR2 FQNNGV.

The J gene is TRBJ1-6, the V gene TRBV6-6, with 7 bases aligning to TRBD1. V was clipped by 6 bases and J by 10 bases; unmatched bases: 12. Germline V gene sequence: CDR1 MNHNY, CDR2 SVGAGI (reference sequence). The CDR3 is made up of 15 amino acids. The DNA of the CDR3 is TGTGCCAGCAGCCAAAGGGCACAGGGGTCATCACCCCTCCACTTT. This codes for CASSQRAQGSSPLHF.

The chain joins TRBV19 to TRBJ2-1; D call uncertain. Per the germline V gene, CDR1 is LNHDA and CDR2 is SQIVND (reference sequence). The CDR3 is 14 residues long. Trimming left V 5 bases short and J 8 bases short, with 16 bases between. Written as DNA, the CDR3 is TGTGCCAGTAGTGATTATCCAGGCCCTGATGAGCAGTTCTTC. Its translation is CASSDYPGPDEQFF.